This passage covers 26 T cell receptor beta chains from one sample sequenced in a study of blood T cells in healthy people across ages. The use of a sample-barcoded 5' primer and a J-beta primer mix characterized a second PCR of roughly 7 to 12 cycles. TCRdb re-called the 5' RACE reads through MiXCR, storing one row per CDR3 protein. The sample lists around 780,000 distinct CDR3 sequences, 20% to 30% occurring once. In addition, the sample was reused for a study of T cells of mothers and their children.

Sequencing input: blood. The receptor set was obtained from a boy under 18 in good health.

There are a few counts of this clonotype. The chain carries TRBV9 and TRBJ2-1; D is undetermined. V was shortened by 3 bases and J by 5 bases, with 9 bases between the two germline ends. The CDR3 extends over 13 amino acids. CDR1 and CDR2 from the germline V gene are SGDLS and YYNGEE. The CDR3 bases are TGTGCCAGCAGCGCCCGGCGGAACAATGAGCAGTTCTTC. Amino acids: CASSARRNNEQFF.

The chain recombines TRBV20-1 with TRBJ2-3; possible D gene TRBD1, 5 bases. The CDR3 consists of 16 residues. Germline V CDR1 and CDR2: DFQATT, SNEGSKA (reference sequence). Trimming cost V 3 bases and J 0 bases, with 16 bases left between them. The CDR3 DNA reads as TGCAGTGCTAGTGCTAGGTTCAGGGCGAGCACAGATACGCAGTATTTT. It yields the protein CSASARFRASTDTQYF.

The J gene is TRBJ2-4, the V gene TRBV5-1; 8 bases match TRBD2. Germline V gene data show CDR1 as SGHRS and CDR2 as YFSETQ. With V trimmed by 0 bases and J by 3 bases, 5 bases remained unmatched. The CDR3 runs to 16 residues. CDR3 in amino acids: CASSLVAGGLKNIQYF. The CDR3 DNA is TGCGCCAGCAGCTTGGTTGCGGGGGGACTCAAAAACATTCAGTACTTC.

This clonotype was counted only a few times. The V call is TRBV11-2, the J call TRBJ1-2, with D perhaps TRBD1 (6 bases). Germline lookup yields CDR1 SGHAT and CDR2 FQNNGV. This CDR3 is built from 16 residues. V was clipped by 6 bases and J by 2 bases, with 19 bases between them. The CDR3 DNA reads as TGTGCCAGCAGTCTCCTTGGGGGCAGGGCAAACTATGGCTACACCTTC. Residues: CASSLLGGRANYGYTF.

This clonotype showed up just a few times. The CDR3 loop reads CSASWTSGFLREQYF. CDR3 nucleotide sequence: TGCAGTGCTAGTTGGACTAGCGGTTTCCTACGGGAGCAGTACTTC. The chain is built from TRBV20-1 and TRBJ2-5, with TRBD2 matching over 10 bases. CDR3 length: 15 residues. V shed 3 bases, J shed 11 bases, and the junction held 15 bases outside the gene matches. Germline loops: CDR1 DFQATT, CDR2 SNEGSKA (reference sequence).

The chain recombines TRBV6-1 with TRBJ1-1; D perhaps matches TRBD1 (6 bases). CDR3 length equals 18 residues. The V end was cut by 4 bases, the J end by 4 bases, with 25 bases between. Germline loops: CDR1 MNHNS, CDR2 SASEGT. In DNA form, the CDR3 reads TGTGCCAGCAGTGCGACCCCGAATCAACAGGGATGGAGCACTGAAGCTTTCTTT. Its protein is CASSATPNQQGWSTEAFF.

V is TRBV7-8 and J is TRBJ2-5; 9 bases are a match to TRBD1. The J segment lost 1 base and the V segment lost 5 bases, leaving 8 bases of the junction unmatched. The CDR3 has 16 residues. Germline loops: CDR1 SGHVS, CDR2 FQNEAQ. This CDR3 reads CASSPRADRGQETQYF. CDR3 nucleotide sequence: TGTGCCAGCAGCCCCCGGGCGGACAGGGGCCAAGAGACCCAGTACTTC.

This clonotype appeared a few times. The CDR3 sequence: CASKGTSVFVGQFSYNEQFF. The DNA of the CDR3 is TGTGCCAGCAAGGGGACCAGCGTTTTCGTGGGACAATTTTCGTACAATGAGCAGTTCTTC. The rearrangement uses TRBV6-1 and TRBJ2-5; the D gene is possibly TRBD1 (6 bases). The J call is uncertain, as TRBJ2-1 better fits the DNA end. The CDR3 length is 20 residues. The germline CDR1 and CDR2 sequences are MNHNS and SASEGT.

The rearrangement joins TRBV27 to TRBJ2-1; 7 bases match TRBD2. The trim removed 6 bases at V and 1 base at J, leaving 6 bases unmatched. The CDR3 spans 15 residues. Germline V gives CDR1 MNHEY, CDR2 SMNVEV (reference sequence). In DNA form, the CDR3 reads TGTGCCAGCAGCCCGGCGGGGGATTCCTACAATGAGCAGTTCTTC. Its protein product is CASSPAGDSYNEQFF.

CDR3 sequence: CASSLWTSGGAGRFF. CDR3 coding DNA: TGCGCCAGCAGCTTGTGGACTAGCGGGGGGGCTGGGAGGTTCTTC. The chain uses TRBV5-1 and TRBJ2-1, with 15 bases lining up with TRBD2. The germline V gene has CDR1 SGHRS and CDR2 YFSETQ. V lost 1 base and J lost 15; bases outside the gene matches: 8. This CDR3 region has 15 residues.

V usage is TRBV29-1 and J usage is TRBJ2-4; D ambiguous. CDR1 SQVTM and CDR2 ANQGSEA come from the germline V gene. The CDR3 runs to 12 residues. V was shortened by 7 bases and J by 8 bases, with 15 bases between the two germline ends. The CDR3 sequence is CSADTGLDIQYF. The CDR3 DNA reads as TGCAGCGCCGACACCGGCCTGGACATTCAGTACTTC.

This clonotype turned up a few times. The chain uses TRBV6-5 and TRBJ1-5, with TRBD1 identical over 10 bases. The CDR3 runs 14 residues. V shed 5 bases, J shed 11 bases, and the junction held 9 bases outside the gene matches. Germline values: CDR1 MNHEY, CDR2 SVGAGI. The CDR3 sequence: CASSGGQGRGAQHF. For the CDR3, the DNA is TGTGCCAGCAGTGGGGGACAGGGGAGGGGAGCCCAGCATTTT.

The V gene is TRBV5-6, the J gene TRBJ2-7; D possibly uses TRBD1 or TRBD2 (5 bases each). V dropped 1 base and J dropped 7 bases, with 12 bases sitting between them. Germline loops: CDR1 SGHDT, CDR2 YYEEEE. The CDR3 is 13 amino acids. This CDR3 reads CASSLRGSGEQYF. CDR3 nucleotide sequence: TGTGCCAGCAGCTTGCGGGGATCAGGGGAGCAGTACTTC.

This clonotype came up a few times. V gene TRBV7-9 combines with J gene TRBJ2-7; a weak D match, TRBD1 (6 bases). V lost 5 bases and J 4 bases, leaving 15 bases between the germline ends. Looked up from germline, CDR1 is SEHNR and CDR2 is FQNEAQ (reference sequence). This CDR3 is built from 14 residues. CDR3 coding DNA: TGTGCCAGCAGCAGTCCGGGACACGGATACGAGCAGTACTTC. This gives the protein CASSSPGHGYEQYF.

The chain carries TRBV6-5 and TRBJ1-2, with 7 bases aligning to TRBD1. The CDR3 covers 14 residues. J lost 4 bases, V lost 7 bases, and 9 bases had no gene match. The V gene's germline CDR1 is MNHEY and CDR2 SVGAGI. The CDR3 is CASIAGTDSYGYTF. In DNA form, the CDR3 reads TGTGCCAGCATCGCCGGGACAGATTCCTATGGCTACACCTTC.

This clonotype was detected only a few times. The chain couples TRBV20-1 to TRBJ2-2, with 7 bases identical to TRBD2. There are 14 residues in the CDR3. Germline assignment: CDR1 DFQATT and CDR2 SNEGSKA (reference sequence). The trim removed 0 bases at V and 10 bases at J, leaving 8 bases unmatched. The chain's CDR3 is CSARDSGSEEELFF. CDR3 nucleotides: TGCAGTGCTAGAGATAGCGGGTCGGAGGAGGAGCTGTTTTTT.

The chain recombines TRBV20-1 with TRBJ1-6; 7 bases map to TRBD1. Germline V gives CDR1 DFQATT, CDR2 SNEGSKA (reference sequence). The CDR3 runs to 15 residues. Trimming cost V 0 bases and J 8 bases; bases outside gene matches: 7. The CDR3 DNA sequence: TGCAGTGCTAGAGAAGCGACAGGGTGGGATTCACCCCTCCACTTT. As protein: CSAREATGWDSPLHF.

CDR3 sequence reads: CASSTGLAGGRDEQFF. The CDR3 nucleotides read TGTGCCAGCAGCACGGGACTAGCGGGGGGGCGTGATGAGCAGTTCTTC. The chain carries TRBV28 and TRBJ2-7; 16 bases are a match to TRBD2. The J call could be wrong; TRBJ2-1 is a better fit for the DNA end. This CDR3 contains 16 residues. Per the germline V gene, CDR1 is MDHEN and CDR2 is SYDVKM.

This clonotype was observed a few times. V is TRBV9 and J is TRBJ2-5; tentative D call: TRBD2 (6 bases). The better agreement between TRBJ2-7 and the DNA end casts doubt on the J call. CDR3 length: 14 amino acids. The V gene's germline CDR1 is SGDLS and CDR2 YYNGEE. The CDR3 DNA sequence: TGTGCCAGCAGCGTAGCGGGGGATCCCTACGAGCAGTACTTC. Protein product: CASSVAGDPYEQYF.

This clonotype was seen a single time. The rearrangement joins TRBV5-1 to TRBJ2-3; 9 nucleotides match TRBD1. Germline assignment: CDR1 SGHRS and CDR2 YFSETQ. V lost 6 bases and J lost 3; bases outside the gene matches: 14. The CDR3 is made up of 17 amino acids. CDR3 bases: TGCGCCAGCATAAATCCGGGACAGGGAGGACTGACAGATACGCAGTATTTT. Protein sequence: CASINPGQGGLTDTQYF.

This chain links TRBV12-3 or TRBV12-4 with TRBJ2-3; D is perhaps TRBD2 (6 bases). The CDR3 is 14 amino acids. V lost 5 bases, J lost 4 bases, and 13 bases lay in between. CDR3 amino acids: CASSLTGLSDTQYF. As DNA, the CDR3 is TGTGCCAGCAGTCTCACGGGACTTTCAGATACGCAGTATTTT.

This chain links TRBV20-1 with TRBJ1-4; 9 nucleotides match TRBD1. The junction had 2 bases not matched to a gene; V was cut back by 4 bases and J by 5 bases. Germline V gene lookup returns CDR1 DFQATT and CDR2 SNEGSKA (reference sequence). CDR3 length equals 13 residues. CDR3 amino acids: CSANRGPNEKLFF. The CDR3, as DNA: TGCAGTGCTAACAGGGGGCCCAATGAAAAACTGTTTTTT.

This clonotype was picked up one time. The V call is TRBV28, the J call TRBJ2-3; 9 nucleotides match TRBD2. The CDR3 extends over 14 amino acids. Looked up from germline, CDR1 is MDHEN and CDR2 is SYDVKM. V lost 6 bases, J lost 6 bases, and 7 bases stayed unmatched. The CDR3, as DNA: TGTGCCAGCAGAAAGGGACTAGCAAGGGATACGCAGTATTTT. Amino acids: CASRKGLARDTQYF.

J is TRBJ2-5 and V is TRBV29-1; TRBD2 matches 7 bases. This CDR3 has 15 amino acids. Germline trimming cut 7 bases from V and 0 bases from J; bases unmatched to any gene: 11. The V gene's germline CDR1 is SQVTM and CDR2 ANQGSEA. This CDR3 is CSAVTGGSYQETQYF. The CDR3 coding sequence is TGCAGCGCGGTTACGGGGGGTAGTTACCAAGAGACCCAGTACTTC.

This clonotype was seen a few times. The chain's CDR3 is CASSLFPQAPSYEQYF. In DNA form, the CDR3 reads TGTGCCAGCAGCTTATTCCCGCAGGCCCCCTCCTACGAGCAGTACTTC. This chain links TRBV11-2 with TRBJ2-7, with D uncertain. Germline V gives CDR1 SGHAT, CDR2 FQNNGV. The CDR3 contains 16 residues. Trimming cost V 2 bases and J 0 bases, with 14 bases left between them.

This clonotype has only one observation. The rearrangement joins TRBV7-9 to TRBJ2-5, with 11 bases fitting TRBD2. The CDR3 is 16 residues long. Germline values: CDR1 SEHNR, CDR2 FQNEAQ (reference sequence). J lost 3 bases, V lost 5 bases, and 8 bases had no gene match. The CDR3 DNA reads TGTGCCAGCAGCCCGACCCGACTAGCGGGGAAAGAGACCCAGTACTTC. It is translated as CASSPTRLAGKETQYF.